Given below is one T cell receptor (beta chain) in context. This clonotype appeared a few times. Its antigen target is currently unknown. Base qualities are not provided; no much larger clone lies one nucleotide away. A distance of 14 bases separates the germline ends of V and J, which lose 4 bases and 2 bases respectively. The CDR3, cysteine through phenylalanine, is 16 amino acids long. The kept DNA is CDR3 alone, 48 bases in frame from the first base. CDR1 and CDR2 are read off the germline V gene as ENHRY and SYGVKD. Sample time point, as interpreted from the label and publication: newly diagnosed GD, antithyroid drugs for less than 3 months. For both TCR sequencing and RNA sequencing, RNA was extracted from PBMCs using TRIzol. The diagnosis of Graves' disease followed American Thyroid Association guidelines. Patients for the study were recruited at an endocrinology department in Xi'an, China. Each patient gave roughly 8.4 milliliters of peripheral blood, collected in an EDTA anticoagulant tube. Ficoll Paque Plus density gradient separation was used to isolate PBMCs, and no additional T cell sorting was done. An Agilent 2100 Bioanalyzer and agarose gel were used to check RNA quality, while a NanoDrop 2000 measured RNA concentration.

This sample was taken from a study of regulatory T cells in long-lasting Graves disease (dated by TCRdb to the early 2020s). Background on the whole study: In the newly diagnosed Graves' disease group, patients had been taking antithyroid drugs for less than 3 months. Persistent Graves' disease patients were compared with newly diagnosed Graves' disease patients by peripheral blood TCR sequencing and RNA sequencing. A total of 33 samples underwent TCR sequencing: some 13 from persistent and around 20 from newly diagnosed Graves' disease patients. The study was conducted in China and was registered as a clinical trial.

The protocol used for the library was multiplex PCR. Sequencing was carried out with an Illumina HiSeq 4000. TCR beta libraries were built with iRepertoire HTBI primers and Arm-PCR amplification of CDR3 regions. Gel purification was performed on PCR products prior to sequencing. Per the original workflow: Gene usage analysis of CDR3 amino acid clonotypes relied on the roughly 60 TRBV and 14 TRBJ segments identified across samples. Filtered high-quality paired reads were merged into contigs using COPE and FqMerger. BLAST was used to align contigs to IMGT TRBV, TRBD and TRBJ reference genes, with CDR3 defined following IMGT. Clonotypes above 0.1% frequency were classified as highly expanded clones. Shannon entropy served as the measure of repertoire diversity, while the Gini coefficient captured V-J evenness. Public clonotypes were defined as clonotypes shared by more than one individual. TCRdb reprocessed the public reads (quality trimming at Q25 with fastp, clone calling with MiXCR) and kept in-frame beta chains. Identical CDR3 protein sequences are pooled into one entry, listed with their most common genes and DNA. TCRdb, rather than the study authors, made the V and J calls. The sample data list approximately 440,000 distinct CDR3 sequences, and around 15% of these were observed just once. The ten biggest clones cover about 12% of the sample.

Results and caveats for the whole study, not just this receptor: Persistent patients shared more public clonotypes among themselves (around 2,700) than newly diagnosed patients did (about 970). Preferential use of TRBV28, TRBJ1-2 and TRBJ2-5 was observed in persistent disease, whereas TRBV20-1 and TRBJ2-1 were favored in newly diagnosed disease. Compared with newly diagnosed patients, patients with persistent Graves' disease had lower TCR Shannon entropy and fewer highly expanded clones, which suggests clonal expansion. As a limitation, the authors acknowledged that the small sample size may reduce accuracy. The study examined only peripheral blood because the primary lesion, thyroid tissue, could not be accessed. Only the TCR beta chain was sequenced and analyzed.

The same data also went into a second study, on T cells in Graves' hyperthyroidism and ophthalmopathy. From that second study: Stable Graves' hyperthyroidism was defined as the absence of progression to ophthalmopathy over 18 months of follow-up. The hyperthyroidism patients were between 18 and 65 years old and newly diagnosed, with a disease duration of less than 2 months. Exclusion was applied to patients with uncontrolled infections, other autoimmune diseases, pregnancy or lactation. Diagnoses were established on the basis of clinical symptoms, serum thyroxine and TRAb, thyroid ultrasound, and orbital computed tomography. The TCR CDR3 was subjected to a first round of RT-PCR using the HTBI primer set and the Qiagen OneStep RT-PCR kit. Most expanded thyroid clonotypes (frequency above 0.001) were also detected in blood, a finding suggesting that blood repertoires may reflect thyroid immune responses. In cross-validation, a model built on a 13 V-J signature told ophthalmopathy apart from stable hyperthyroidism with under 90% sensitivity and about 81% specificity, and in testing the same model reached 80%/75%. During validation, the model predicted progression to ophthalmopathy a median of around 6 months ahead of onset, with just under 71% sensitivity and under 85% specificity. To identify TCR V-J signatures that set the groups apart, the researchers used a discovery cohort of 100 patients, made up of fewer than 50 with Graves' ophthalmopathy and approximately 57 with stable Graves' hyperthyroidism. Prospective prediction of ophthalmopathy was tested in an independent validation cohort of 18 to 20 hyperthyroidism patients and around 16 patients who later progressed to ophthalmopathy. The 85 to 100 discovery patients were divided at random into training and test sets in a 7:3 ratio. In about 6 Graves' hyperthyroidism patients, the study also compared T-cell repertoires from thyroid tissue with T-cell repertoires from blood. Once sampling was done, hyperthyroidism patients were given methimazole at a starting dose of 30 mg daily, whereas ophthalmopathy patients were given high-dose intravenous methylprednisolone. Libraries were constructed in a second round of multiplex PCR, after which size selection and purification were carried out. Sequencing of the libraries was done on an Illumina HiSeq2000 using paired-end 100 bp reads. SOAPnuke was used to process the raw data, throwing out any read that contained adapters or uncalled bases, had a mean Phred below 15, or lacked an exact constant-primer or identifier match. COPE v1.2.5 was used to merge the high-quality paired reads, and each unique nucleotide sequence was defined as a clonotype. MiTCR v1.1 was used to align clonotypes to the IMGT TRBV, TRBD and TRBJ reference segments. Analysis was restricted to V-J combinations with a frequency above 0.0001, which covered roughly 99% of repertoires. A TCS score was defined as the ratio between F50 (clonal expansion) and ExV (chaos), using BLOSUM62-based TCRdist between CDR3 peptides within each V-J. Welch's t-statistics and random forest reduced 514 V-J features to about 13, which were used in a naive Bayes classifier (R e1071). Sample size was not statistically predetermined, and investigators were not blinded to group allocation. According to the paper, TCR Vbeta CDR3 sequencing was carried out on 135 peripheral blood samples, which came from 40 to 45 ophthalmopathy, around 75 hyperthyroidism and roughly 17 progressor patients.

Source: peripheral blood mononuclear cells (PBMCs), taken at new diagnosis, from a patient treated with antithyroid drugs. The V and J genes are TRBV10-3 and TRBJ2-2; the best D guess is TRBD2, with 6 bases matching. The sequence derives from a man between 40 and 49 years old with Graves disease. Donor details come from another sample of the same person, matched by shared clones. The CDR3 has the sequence CAISGDWIDNTGELFF. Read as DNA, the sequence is TGTGCCATCAGTGGGGACTGGATAGATAACACCGGGGAGCTGTTTTTT.